This TCR beta chain was found in a study of OX40 agonist ivuxolimab in advanced cancers. Study context: Patients were dosed intravenously with ivuxolimab at 0.01 to 10 mg/kg every 2 weeks.

The CDR3 has 16 residues. The germline V gene has CDR1 SEHNR and CDR2 FQNEAQ (reference sequence). V shed 1 base and J 4 bases; nucleotides not matched to a gene: 2. This clone was picked up one time. Clones were sequenced by immunoSEQ multiplex PCR, and TCRdb holds only the in-frame ones, with some missing. This table holds about 90,000 clones, around 85% found once. Patients were excluded for autoimmune disease history or systemic immunosuppression. The clonotype was recovered from an adult with an advanced solid tumor such as melanoma, head and neck, liver or kidney cancer. The sample consisted of CD4+ or CD8+ T cells sorted from blood, taken in a trial of the OX40 agonist ivuxolimab. The chain couples TRBV7-9 to TRBJ1-4, with 11 bases fitting TRBD1. This CDR3 is CASSLEGTGGNEKLFF. In DNA form, the CDR3 reads TGTGCCAGCAGCTTAGAAGGGACAGGGGGTAATGAAAAACTGTTTTTT.